Listed below are T cell receptor beta chains from one sample, sequenced in a study of cytomegalovirus exposure and HLA in healthy donors. TCRdb's copy holds only in-frame clones and misses some; the assay was immunoSEQ multiplex PCR. The repertoire holds around 130,000 clones, with around 82% as singletons. The specimen was PBMCs. Receptor source: a man in his forties or fifties in good health and CMV-seronegative. Both conserved end residues are part of each CDR3. Each record gives: clone size, J gene, V gene, D gene, CDR3 DNA, CDR3 protein. A D gene is named only where the DNA matches it firmly. Clone size is shown for a subset of rows, as once, few, many or a class of expanded clone.

clone_size: -
j_call: TRBJ2-3
v_call: TRBV28
d_call: -
cdr3_nt: TGTGCCAGCTCCCACAGTCGGGGGACTACAGATACGCAGTATTTT
cdr3_aa: CASSHSRGTTDTQYF

clone_size: -
j_call: TRBJ1-3
v_call: TRBV28
d_call: -
cdr3_nt: TGTGCCAGCAATACAGGCCGGACTGGAAACACCATATATTTT
cdr3_aa: CASNTGRTGNTIYF

clone_size: -
j_call: TRBJ2-5
v_call: TRBV20-1
d_call: -
cdr3_nt: TGCAGTGGTGGGCTCCAAGAGACCCAGTACTTC
cdr3_aa: CSGGLQETQYF

clone_size: few
j_call: TRBJ2-7
v_call: TRBV25-1
d_call: -
cdr3_nt: TGTGCCAGCAGTGAAGTTACAGGATTTGGGCAGTACTTC
cdr3_aa: CASSEVTGFGQYF

clone_size: -
j_call: TRBJ1-2
v_call: TRBV29-1
d_call: -
cdr3_nt: TGCAGCGTGTACAGGGTGAGCTACACCTTC
cdr3_aa: CSVYRVSYTF

clone_size: -
j_call: TRBJ2-7
v_call: TRBV28
d_call: TRBD2
cdr3_nt: TGTGCCAGCATCTCCACCGCTAGCGGGACCTACGAGCAGTACTTC
cdr3_aa: CASISTASGTYEQYF

clone_size: -
j_call: TRBJ2-3
v_call: TRBV6-6
d_call: -
cdr3_nt: TGTGCCAGCAGTTACCGACTAGTAGTTGGCACAGATACGCAGTATTTT
cdr3_aa: CASSYRLVVGTDTQYF

clone_size: -
j_call: TRBJ2-7
v_call: TRBV5-1
d_call: TRBD1
cdr3_nt: TGCGCCAGCAGCCCTTCGACAGGGGCACCTCTTCGGGAGCAGTACTTC
cdr3_aa: CASSPSTGAPLREQYF

clone_size: once
j_call: TRBJ2-1
v_call: TRBV9
d_call: TRBD2
cdr3_nt: TGTGCCAGCAGCGCGCGAGGGACTAGCAGCAATGAGCAGTTCTTC
cdr3_aa: CASSARGTSSNEQFF

clone_size: -
j_call: TRBJ1-1
v_call: TRBV28
d_call: -
cdr3_nt: TGTGCCAGCAGTTTCCCTCGGGGGAGCTCTGAAGCTTTCTTT
cdr3_aa: CASSFPRGSSEAFF

clone_size: -
j_call: TRBJ1-2
v_call: TRBV30
d_call: TRBD1
cdr3_nt: TGTGCCTGGAGTTGGACAGGGGTATATGGCTACACCTTC
cdr3_aa: CAWSWTGVYGYTF

clone_size: -
j_call: TRBJ2-7
v_call: TRBV29-1
d_call: -
cdr3_nt: TGCAGCGTTGGGGGACTTGGGGACGAGCAGTACTTC
cdr3_aa: CSVGGLGDEQYF

clone_size: -
j_call: TRBJ1-1
v_call: TRBV10-3
d_call: TRBD1
cdr3_nt: TGTGCCATCAAAAATGGACAGGTTAACACTGAAGCTTTCTTT
cdr3_aa: CAIKNGQVNTEAFF

clone_size: -
j_call: TRBJ2-1
v_call: TRBV6-5
d_call: TRBD1
cdr3_nt: TGTGCCAGCAGACCACAGGGGGCTGGGTACAATGAGCAGTTCTTC
cdr3_aa: CASRPQGAGYNEQFF

clone_size: -
j_call: TRBJ2-1
v_call: TRBV19
d_call: TRBD1
cdr3_nt: TGTGCCAGTAGTATAGAAGGGGGCGGGACAGGGTACAATGAGCAGTTCTTC
cdr3_aa: CASSIEGGGTGYNEQFF

clone_size: -
j_call: TRBJ2-1
v_call: TRBV5-4
d_call: TRBD2
cdr3_nt: TGTGCCAGCAGCTTGATAATGTGGGCGGGAGTTCGCTCTGAGCAGTTCTTC
cdr3_aa: CASSLIMWAGVRSEQFF

clone_size: -
j_call: TRBJ1-5
v_call: TRBV19
d_call: TRBD1
cdr3_nt: TGTGCCAGTAGTTCCCGCGGACAGGGGGCGCGCAATCAGCCCCAGCATTTT
cdr3_aa: CASSSRGQGARNQPQHF

clone_size: -
j_call: TRBJ1-1
v_call: TRBV30
d_call: TRBD1
cdr3_nt: TGTGCCGGGAAGAGACAGGGACAAACGGGATGGGCTTTCTTT
cdr3_aa: CAGKRQGQTGWAFF

clone_size: -
j_call: TRBJ2-5
v_call: TRBV7-2
d_call: -
cdr3_nt: TGTGCCAGCAGCTTAGTTAACCAGGAGACCCAGTACTTC
cdr3_aa: CASSLVNQETQYF

clone_size: -
j_call: TRBJ2-7
v_call: TRBV27
d_call: TRBD2
cdr3_nt: TGTGCCAGCAGTTCAACTAGCGGGAGCTTACGGGAGCAGTACTTC
cdr3_aa: CASSSTSGSLREQYF

clone_size: -
j_call: TRBJ2-5
v_call: TRBV7-2
d_call: -
cdr3_nt: TGTGCCAGCAGCTTAATGAGCGGACTGGGGGGAGAGACCCAGTACTTC
cdr3_aa: CASSLMSGLGGETQYF

clone_size: -
j_call: TRBJ2-3
v_call: TRBV9
d_call: -
cdr3_nt: TGTGCCAGCGCTGAGGGACATAACACAGATACGCAGTATTTT
cdr3_aa: CASAEGHNTDTQYF

clone_size: -
j_call: TRBJ1-6
v_call: TRBV27
d_call: -
cdr3_nt: TGTGCCAGCAGGGTCAACGGTAATTCACCCCTCCACTTT
cdr3_aa: CASRVNGNSPLHF

clone_size: -
j_call: TRBJ2-3
v_call: TRBV6-5
d_call: TRBD1
cdr3_nt: TGTGCCAGCAGTTATGGGACAGGGAGCACAGATACGCAGTATTTT
cdr3_aa: CASSYGTGSTDTQYF

clone_size: once
j_call: TRBJ1-3
v_call: TRBV9
d_call: TRBD1
cdr3_nt: TGTGCCAGCAGCGTAGAGCAGGGGGCTGGAAACACCATATATTTT
cdr3_aa: CASSVEQGAGNTIYF

clone_size: once
j_call: TRBJ2-1
v_call: TRBV23-1
d_call: -
cdr3_nt: TGCGCCAGCAGTTCCAGGGTTAGTGAGCAGTTCTTC
cdr3_aa: CASSSRVSEQFF

clone_size: few
j_call: TRBJ1-2
v_call: TRBV30
d_call: -
cdr3_nt: TGTGCCTGGAGTCGCGGGGTAGCCTATGGCTACACCTTC
cdr3_aa: CAWSRGVAYGYTF

clone_size: once
j_call: TRBJ2-5
v_call: TRBV2
d_call: -
cdr3_nt: TGTGCCAGCAGTGAAGCGAGCGTCGAAGAGACCCAGTACTTC
cdr3_aa: CASSEASVEETQYF

clone_size: -
j_call: TRBJ1-5
v_call: TRBV28
d_call: TRBD1
cdr3_nt: TGTGCCAGCAGTCCAAGGACAGGGCCAAGCAATCAGCCCCAGCATTTT
cdr3_aa: CASSPRTGPSNQPQHF

clone_size: -
j_call: TRBJ2-2
v_call: TRBV30
d_call: -
cdr3_nt: TGTGCCTGGAACGAGGGGAACACCGGGGAGCTGTTTTTT
cdr3_aa: CAWNEGNTGELFF

clone_size: once
j_call: TRBJ2-7
v_call: TRBV19
d_call: -
cdr3_nt: TGTGCCAGTAGTACCCGGGACTACGAGCAGTACTTC
cdr3_aa: CASSTRDYEQYF